This T cell receptor beta chain is drawn from a study of shared clonotypes between healthy human individuals. Healthy and HIV-negative, the adult donors had no recent acute infections or vaccinations. Splitting of CD4+ cells produced CD45RA+ naive and CD45RA-negative memory subsets. Genomic DNA of each subset was evenly split across several immunoSEQ plates. Data came from immunoSEQ multiplex PCR; TCRdb stores just in-frame clones and leaves some out. The data contain some 1,100,000 clones, around three quarters of them singletons. Germline CDR1 MGHRA, CDR2 YSYEKL. Trimming left V 1 base short and J 1 base short, with 8 bases between. The length of the CDR3 is 16 residues.

Material: memory CD4+ T cells from PBMCs. Subset here: CD45RA-negative fraction. The TCR sequence derives from a man younger than 35 in good health. Some clones in this sample may be carry-over from other donors' samples. The chain combines TRBV4-1 with TRBJ2-6, with D tentatively TRBD2 (6 bases). The CDR3 reads CASSQAGESGANVLTF. The CDR3, as DNA: TGCGCCAGCAGCCAAGCGGGAGAGTCTGGGGCCAACGTCCTGACTTTC.